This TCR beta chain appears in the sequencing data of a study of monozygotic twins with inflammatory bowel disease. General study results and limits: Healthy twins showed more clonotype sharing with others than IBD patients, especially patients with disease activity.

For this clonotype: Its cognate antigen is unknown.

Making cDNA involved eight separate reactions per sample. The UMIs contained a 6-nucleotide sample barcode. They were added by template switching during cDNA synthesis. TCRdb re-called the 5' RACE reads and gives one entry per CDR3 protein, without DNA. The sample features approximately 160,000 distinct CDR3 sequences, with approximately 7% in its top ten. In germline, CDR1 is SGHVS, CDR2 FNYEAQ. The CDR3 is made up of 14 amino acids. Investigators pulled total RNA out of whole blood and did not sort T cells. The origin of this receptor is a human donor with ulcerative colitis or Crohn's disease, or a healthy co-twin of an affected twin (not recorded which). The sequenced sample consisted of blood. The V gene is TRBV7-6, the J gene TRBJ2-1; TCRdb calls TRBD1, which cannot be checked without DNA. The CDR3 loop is CTSSLEGGQDEQFF.